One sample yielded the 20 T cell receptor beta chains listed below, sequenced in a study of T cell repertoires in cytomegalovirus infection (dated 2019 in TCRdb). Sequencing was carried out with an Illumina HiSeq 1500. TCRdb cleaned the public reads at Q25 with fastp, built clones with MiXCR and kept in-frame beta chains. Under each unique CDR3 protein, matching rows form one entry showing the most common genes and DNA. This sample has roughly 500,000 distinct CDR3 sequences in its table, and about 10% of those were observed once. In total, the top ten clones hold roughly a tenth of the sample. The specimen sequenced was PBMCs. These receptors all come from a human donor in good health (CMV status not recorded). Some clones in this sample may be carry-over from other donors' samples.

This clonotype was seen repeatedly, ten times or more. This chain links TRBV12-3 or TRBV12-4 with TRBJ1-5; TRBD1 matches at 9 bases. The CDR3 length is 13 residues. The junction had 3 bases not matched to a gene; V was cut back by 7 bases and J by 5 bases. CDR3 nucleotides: TGTGCCAGCACCTGGGACAGGGATCAGCCCCAGCATTTT. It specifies CASTWDRDQPQHF.

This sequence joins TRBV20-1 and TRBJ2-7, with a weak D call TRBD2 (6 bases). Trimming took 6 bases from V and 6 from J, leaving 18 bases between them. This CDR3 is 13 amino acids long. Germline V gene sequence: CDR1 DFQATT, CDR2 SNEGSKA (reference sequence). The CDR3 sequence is CSAHATGAFEQYF. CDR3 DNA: TGCAGTGCGCACGCTACGGGAGCGTTCGAGCAGTACTTC.

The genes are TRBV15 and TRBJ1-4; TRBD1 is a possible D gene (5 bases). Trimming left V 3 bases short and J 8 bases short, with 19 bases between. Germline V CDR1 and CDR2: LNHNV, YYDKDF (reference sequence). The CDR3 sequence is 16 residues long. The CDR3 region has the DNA TGTGCCACCAGCAGGGTCTTGGGGCCGACTCGGGAAAAACTGTTTTTT. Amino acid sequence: CATSRVLGPTREKLFF.

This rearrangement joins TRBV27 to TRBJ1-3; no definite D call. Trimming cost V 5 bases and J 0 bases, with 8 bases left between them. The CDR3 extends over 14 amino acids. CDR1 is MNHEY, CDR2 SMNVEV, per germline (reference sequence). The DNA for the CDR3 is TGTGCCAGCAGTATCACACGCTCTGGAAACACCATATATTTT. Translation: CASSITRSGNTIYF.

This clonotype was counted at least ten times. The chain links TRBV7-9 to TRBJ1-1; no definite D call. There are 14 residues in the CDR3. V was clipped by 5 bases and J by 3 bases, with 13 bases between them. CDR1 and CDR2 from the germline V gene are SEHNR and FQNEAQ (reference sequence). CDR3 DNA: TGTGCCAGCAGCCTAAGTCTGGAGGACACTGAAGCTTTCTTT. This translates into CASSLSLEDTEAFF.

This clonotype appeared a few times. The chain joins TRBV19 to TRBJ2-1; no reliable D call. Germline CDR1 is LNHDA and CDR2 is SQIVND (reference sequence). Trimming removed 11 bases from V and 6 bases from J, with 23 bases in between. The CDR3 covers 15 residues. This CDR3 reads CASCGQDRTGNEQFF. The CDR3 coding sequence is TGTGCCTCCTGCGGCCAGGATCGAACCGGCAATGAGCAGTTCTTC.

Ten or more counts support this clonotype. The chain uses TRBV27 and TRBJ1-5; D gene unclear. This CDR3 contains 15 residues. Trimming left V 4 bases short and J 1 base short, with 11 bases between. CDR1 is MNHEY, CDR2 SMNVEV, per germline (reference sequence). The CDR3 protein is CASSSGWGSNQPQHF. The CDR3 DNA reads TGTGCCAGCAGTTCCGGGTGGGGAAGCAATCAGCCCCAGCATTTT.

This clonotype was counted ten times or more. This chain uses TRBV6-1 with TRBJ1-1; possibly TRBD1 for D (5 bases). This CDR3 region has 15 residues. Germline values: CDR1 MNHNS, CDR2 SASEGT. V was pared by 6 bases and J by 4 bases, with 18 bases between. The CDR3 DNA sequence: TGTGCCAGCAGATCACGGGGGGGTATATTCACTGAAGCTTTCTTT. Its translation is CASRSRGGIFTEAFF.

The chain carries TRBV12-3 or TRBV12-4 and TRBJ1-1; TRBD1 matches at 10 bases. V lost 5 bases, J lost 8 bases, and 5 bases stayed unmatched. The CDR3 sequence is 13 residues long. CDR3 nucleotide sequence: TGTGCCAGCAGTGCCCGGGACAGGGGAGAAGCTTTCTTT. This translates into CASSARDRGEAFF.

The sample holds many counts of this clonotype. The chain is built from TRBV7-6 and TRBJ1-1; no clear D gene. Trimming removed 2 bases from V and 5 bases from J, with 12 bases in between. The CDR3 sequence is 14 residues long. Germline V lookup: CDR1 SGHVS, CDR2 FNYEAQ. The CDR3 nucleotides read TGTGCCAGCAGCTTAAGGGCAGGCTCGACTGAAGCTTTCTTT. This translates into CASSLRAGSTEAFF.

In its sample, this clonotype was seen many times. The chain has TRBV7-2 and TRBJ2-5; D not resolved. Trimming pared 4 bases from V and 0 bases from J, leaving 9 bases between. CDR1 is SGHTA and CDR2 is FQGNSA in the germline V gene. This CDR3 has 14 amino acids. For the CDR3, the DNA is TGTGCCAGCAGCTCCACCTTGTACCAAGAGACCCAGTACTTC. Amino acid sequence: CASSSTLYQETQYF.

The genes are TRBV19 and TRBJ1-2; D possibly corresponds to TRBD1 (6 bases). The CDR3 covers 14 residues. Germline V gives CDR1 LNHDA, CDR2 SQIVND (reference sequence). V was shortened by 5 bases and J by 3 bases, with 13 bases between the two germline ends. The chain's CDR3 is CASSGGGADYGYTF. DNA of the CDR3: TGTGCCAGTAGTGGCGGGGGGGCGGACTATGGCTACACCTTC.

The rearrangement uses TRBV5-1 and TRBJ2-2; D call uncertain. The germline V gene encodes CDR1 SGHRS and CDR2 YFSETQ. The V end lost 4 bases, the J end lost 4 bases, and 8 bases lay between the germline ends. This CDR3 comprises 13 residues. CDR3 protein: CASSRETTGELFF. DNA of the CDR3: TGCGCCAGCAGCAGGGAAACCACCGGGGAGCTGTTTTTT.

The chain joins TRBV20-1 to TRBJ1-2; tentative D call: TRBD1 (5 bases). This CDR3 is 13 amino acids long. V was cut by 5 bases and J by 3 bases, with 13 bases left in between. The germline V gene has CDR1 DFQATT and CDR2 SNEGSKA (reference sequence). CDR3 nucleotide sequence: TGCAGTGCTCTCCCGGGGGGAGACTATGGCTACACCTTC. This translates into CSALPGGDYGYTF.

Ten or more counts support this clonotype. CDR3 region: CASSPGQGAFGTEAFF. DNA for the CDR3: TGTGCCAGCAGTCCAGGACAGGGGGCGTTTGGCACTGAAGCTTTCTTT. The chain has TRBV12-3 or TRBV12-4 and TRBJ1-1; 11 positions agree with TRBD1. Losses at the gene ends were 5 bases for V and 4 bases for J; bases not matched to a gene: 9. The CDR3 is 16 amino acids.

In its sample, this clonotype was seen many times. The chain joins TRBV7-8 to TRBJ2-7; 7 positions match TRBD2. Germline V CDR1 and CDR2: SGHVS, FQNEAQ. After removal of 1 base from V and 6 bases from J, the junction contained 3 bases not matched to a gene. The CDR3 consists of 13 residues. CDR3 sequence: CASSLGTSVEQYF. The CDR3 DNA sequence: TGTGCCAGCAGCTTAGGAACTAGCGTCGAGCAGTACTTC.

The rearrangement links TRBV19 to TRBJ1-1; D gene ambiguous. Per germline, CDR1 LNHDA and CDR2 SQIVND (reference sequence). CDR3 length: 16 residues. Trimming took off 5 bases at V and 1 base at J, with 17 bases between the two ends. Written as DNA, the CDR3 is TGTGCCAGTAGTGGGAATGAGGAGGAGGGGAACACTGAAGCTTTCTTT. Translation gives CASSGNEEEGNTEAFF.

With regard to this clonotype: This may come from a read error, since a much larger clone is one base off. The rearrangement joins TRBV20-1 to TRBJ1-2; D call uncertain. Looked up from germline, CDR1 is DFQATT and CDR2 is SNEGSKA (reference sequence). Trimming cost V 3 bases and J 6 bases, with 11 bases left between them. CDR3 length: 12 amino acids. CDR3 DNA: TGCAGTGCTAGTCGGTGGGAAGATGGCTACACCTTC. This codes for CSASRWEDGYTF.

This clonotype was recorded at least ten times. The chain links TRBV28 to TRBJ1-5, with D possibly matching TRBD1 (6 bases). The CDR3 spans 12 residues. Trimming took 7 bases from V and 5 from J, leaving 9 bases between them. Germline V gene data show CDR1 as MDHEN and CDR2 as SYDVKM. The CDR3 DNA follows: TGTGCCAGCAAAGCAGGGGATCAGCCCCAGCATTTT. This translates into CASKAGDQPQHF.

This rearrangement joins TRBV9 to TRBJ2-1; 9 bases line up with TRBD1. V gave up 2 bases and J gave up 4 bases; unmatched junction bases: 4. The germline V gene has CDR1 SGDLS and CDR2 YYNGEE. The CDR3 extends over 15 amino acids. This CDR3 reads CASSVGQGLYNEQFF. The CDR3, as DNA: TGTGCCAGCAGCGTCGGACAGGGGCTGTACAATGAGCAGTTCTTC.